Following are 2 T cell receptor beta chains from one sample sequenced in a study of T cell repertoires in cytomegalovirus infection. Which antigens these TCRs recognize remains unknown. TCRdb reprocessed the reads with MiXCR, giving one entry per CDR3 protein. The table includes about 770,000 distinct CDR3 sequences, almost 30% detected once. The source material was cultured CD8+ T cells from PBMCs, sampled from culture after CMV antigen stimulation. The receptors here all came from a human donor in good health (CMV status not recorded). Some clones in this sample may be carry-over from other donors' samples.

The chain recombines TRBV27 with TRBJ1-4; TRBD1 might be the D (6 bases). The length of the CDR3 is 14 residues. V was shortened by 6 bases and J by 10 bases, with 18 bases between the two germline ends. CDR1 and CDR2 from the germline V gene are MNHEY and SMNVEV (reference sequence). DNA for the CDR3: TGTGCCAGCAGCACCGGGACATGGGCTGCAAAACTGTTTTTT. It yields the protein CASSTGTWAAKLFF.

This clonotype was seen only a few times. V gene TRBV19 combines with J gene TRBJ2-7; D ambiguous. V was clipped by 0 bases and J by 5 bases, with 11 bases between them. Per germline, CDR1 LNHDA and CDR2 SQIVND (reference sequence). This CDR3 is built from 14 residues. This chain's CDR3 is CASSIEPWLDEQYF. The DNA for the CDR3 is TGTGCCAGTAGTATAGAACCATGGTTGGACGAGCAGTACTTC.